The 16 T cell receptor beta chains given below trace back to one sample, sequenced in a study of T cells in Graves' hyperthyroidism and ophthalmopathy. The CDR3 regions of TCR beta were amplified from RNA transcripts. HTBI primers were employed in a first-round RT-PCR of the TCR CDR3. MiXCR was run by TCRdb on the multiplex PCR reads, yielding one entry per CDR3 protein. The sample contains hundreds of thousands of distinct CDR3 sequences, 35% to 55% of which appear only once. Sequencing was carried out using peripheral blood or thyroid tissue (not recorded which). Source of these receptors: a woman between 18 and 29 years old with Graves' hyperthyroidism.

This clonotype was seen a few times. This chain links TRBV9 with TRBJ1-3; 7 positions match TRBD1. This CDR3 is 16 amino acids long. J lost 0 bases, V lost 0 bases, and 3 bases had no gene match. CDR1 and CDR2 from the germline V gene are SGDLS and YYNGEE. The CDR3 bases are TGTGCCAGCAGCGTAGGACAGGGATTCTCTGGAAACACCATATATTTT. Its translation: CASSVGQGFSGNTIYF.

The chain uses TRBV6-5 and TRBJ1-2, with TRBD1 matching over 7 bases. J lost 7 bases, V lost 2 bases, and 7 bases had no gene match. The CDR3 spans 14 residues. Germline V gene sequence: CDR1 MNHEY, CDR2 SVGAGI. The CDR3 DNA reads TGTGCCAGCAGTTACGTGGTCACAGGGGTTGGCTACACCTTC. Protein sequence: CASSYVVTGVGYTF.

The chain recombines TRBV6-5 with TRBJ1-1; D remains unclear. Between the trimmed V and J ends, which lost 5 bases and 5 bases, there was a span of 21 bases. The CDR3 covers 16 residues. The germline V gene encodes CDR1 MNHEY and CDR2 SVGAGI. The CDR3 is CASSLRQHGGGTEAFF. DNA of the CDR3: TGTGCCAGCAGTCTTAGACAACACGGCGGTGGGACTGAAGCTTTCTTT.

This clonotype has ten or more counts. This chain joins TRBV7-8 and TRBJ2-7; TRBD2 agrees at 14 bases. V was pared by 4 bases and J by 6 bases, with 2 bases of the junction left unmatched. In germline, CDR1 is SGHVS, CDR2 FQNEAQ. The CDR3 runs 14 residues. The chain's CDR3 is CASSWGLAGVEQYF. As DNA, the CDR3 is TGTGCCAGCAGCTGGGGACTAGCGGGAGTCGAGCAGTACTTC. The variable domain in full, with the rest retrieved from reference TRBV7-8 and TRBJ2-7, is GAGVSQSPRYKVAKRGQDVALRCDPISGHVSLFWYQQALGQGPEFLTYFQNEAQLDKSGLPSDRFFAERPEGSVSTLKIQRTQQEDSAVYLCASSWGLAGVEQYFGPGTRLTVT.

The chain has TRBV13 and TRBJ1-1; the D is unclear. V was shortened by 6 bases and J by 4 bases, with 15 bases between the two germline ends. The CDR3 consists of 14 residues. Germline lookup yields CDR1 PRHDT and CDR2 FYEKMQ (reference sequence). The DNA for the CDR3 is TGTGCCAGCAGATATCAGGACTGGGGCACTGAAGCTTTCTTT. Translation gives CASRYQDWGTEAFF.

The sample holds one count of this clonotype. Just one base apart from a much larger clone, this may be a read error. The CDR3 bases are TGTGCCAGCAGCTGGACTAGTCGGCAAGAGACCCAGTACTTC. Residues: CASSWTSRQETQYF. V gene TRBV7-2 combines with J gene TRBJ2-5; 7 bases are shared with TRBD2. The CDR3 is 14 amino acids. The junction had 4 bases not matched to a gene; V was cut back by 4 bases and J by 2 bases. The germline CDR1 and CDR2 sequences are SGHTA and FQGNSA.

This clonotype appeared a few times. This chain uses TRBV7-2 with TRBJ1-1; 10 bases are shared with TRBD1. Germline trimming cut 8 bases from V and 4 bases from J; bases unmatched to any gene: 4. Germline loops: CDR1 SGHTA, CDR2 FQGNSA. CDR3 length equals 13 residues. The CDR3: CASLDRGSTEAFF. The CDR3 nucleotides read TGTGCCAGCCTGGACAGGGGGAGCACTGAAGCTTTCTTT.

The rearrangement uses TRBV20-1 and TRBJ2-2; no clear D. The length of the CDR3 is 11 residues. V was pared by 1 base and J by 9 bases, with 6 bases between. Germline V gene lookup returns CDR1 DFQATT and CDR2 SNEGSKA (reference sequence). This CDR3 is CSARGLRELFF. The CDR3 bases are TGCAGTGCTAGAGGACTTCGGGAGCTGTTTTTT.

The chain has TRBV10-3 and TRBJ1-2, with D tentatively TRBD1 (5 bases). Deletions cut 10 bases from V and 6 bases from J, with 15 bases between. Germline values: CDR1 ENHRY, CDR2 SYGVKD. The CDR3 has 12 residues. The CDR3 sequence: CASTREGNGYTF. In DNA form, the CDR3 reads TGTGCCAGCACTCGGGAGGGGAATGGCTACACCTTC.

CDR3 loop: CASSLAVTGGHYGYTF. CDR3 bases: TGTGCCAGCAGCTTAGCGGTGACAGGGGGACACTATGGCTACACCTTC. The chain uses TRBV7-9 and TRBJ1-2, with 9 bases aligning to TRBD1. Per germline, CDR1 SEHNR and CDR2 FQNEAQ (reference sequence). The J segment lost 3 bases and the V segment lost 0 bases, leaving 5 bases of the junction unmatched. The CDR3 runs to 16 residues.

In DNA form, the CDR3 reads TGCAGTGCCAGGGAGGGACAGGGCTACGAGCAGTACTTC. Residues: CSAREGQGYEQYF. This chain links TRBV20-1 with TRBJ2-7; TRBD1 aligns across 9 bases. V shed 6 bases and J 3 bases; nucleotides not matched to a gene: 6. Germline CDR1 and CDR2: DFQATT and SNEGSKA (reference sequence). The CDR3 length is 13 residues.

This clonotype was counted only a few times. This chain joins TRBV5-1 and TRBJ2-7; D remains ambiguous. V was trimmed by 4 bases and J by 0 bases, leaving 8 bases between them. This CDR3 is built from 13 residues. Germline V gene lookup returns CDR1 SGHRS and CDR2 YFSETQ. The CDR3 nucleotides are TGCGCCAGCAGCCTCGCTATCTCCTACGAGCAGTACTTC. It encodes CASSLAISYEQYF.

This clonotype showed up just a few times. This rearrangement joins TRBV29-1 to TRBJ1-1; D uncertain. The CDR3 runs to 11 residues. V lost 8 bases to trimming and J lost 4 bases, with 11 bases between them. Germline values: CDR1 SQVTM, CDR2 ANQGSEA. The CDR3 reads CSLTWGTEAFF. CDR3 in DNA: TGCAGCTTAACGTGGGGCACTGAAGCTTTCTTT.

With regard to this clonotype: A junction end diverges from the germline sequence, so it may reflect a read error. This chain uses TRBV10-3 with TRBJ1-2, with no clear D. The CDR3 covers 13 residues. The germline V gene has CDR1 ENHRY and CDR2 SYGVKD. CDR3 protein: CASSYGRWCGYTF. The CDR3 coding sequence is TGTGCCAGCAGTTACGGAAGGTGGTGTGGCTACACCTTC.

This clonotype was seen repeatedly, ten times or more. V and J are TRBV19 and TRBJ1-5, with 9 bases lining up with TRBD1. The CDR3 length is 14 residues. V dropped 6 bases and J dropped 6; count of bases not matched to a gene: 6. Germline lookup yields CDR1 LNHDA and CDR2 SQIVND (reference sequence). The CDR3 region is CASRGTGLGQPQHF. For the CDR3, the DNA is TGTGCCAGTAGGGGGACAGGGCTGGGTCAGCCCCAGCATTTT.

This clonotype was seen at least ten times. V and J are TRBV2 and TRBJ1-1; D perhaps matches TRBD1 (6 bases). V was trimmed by 9 bases and J by 4 bases, leaving 12 bases between them. The CDR3 is 12 residues long. The V gene's germline CDR1 is SNHLY and CDR2 FYNNEI. The CDR3, as DNA: TGTGCCAGTTTGAGGGGGGGCACTGAAGCTTTCTTT. This sequence encodes CASLRGGTEAFF.